Below, one T cell receptor beta chain is given with its context. Its antigen is currently unknown. This CDR3 spans 14 amino acids. Germline assignment: CDR1 MNHEY and CDR2 SVGAGI. Trimming removed 11 bases from V and 0 bases from J, with 17 bases in between. The data belong to a study of PD-1 blockade in classical Hodgkin lymphoma. After autologous stem cell transplantation all patients relapsed, and prior brentuximab vedotin exposure differed between cohorts. The table came from immunoSEQ multiplex PCR; TCRdb's copy has only in-frame clones and leaves some out. The sample yields roughly 20,000 clones, roughly 80% seen once. Study outcomes and limitations: Complete responders had baseline diversity similar to newly diagnosed patients. Newly diagnosed patients were reported to exhibit reduced baseline TCR diversity relative to healthy donors.

This receptor was taken from a human donor with classical Hodgkin lymphoma. Sequenced material: peripheral blood mononuclear cells (PBMCs), taken at baseline. This chain links TRBV6-5 with TRBJ2-7; the D gene is possibly TRBD2 (5 bases). CDR3 sequence: CASKRDPSSYEQYF. The CDR3 DNA is TGTGCCTCAAAGAGGGATCCGAGCTCCTACGAGCAGTACTTC.